This TCR beta chain came from a study of shared clonotypes between healthy human individuals. The genomic DNA of each subset was split evenly across several immunoSEQ plates. Under the authors' procedure: Filtering of immunoSEQ junctional sequences could not match full-length read filtering. Sequencing was performed with immunoSEQ multiplex PCR; in TCRdb, only in-frame clones are kept and a portion is missing. V, J and clone size were drawn from that table, and D and trimming were deduced from the DNA. Of approximately 320,000 clones in the sample, roughly 84% were seen once. The V gene lost 10 bases and the J gene lost 0 bases, with 14 bases spanning the gap. The CDR3 sequence is 14 residues long. Germline V gives CDR1 MNHNY, CDR2 SVGAGI (reference sequence).

The V call is TRBV6-6, the J call TRBJ2-3, with D perhaps TRBD2 (7 bases). This sequence originates from a man aged 18 to 30 in good health. The sample was memory CD8+ T cells sorted from blood. As for subset: CD45RO+ cells pooled with CCR7-negative TemRA cells. The CDR3 DNA is TGTGCCACAAGGGGGGGCTCTAGCACAGATACGCAGTATTTT. The encoded protein is CATRGGSSTDTQYF.